The source of this T cell receptor (beta chain) is a study of Tregs in tolerant kidney transplant recipients (dated by TCRdb to between 2018 and 2021). About the investigation overall: The study used TCRbeta sequencing to identify donor-specific regulatory T cells before combined kidney and bone marrow transplantation, then tracked those cells after transplant. Points the paper makes about the study in general: Although technical replication error seemed to be minimal, the question of biological reproducibility was not addressed directly. Donor-specific Treg expansion exceeded global Treg expansion in tolerant patients, suggesting antigen-driven rather than nonspecific expansion. For some patients, the PCR primers changed as time went on, which meant samples from those patients could not be compared with one another at the nucleotide level. Expanding Tregs with activated donor B cells appeared to identify the most biologically relevant and donor-specific TCRbeta repertoire. Because only a small number of patients were included, the study had limitations, and the results will need to be validated in larger populations as well as under other immunosuppression protocols.

The cysteine opens and the phenylalanine closes a CDR3 of 13 amino acids. Shown are 30 bases from within the CDR3, in frame from base 1. The V end loses 7 bases and the J end loses 2 bases, and a stretch of 8 bases separates them. From the germline V gene, CDR1 is SGHTA and CDR2 is FQGNSA. The transplants used related donors along with nonmyeloablative bone marrow transplantation, and in the human trials mixed chimerism was transient. Unstimulated Tregs (CD4+CD25+CD127-), CD4+ non-Tregs (CD4+CD25-), CD4 and CD8 cells were FACS-sorted from thawed PBMCs. Patients were 4 combined kidney and bone marrow transplant recipients from the ITN036ST trial, and only these trial subjects had samples available. Healthy control blood was processed by Ficoll density gradient to PBMCs and cryopreserved; patient PBMCs were collected before and after transplant. Turning to this clone: Its specific antigen is unknown. The CDR3 extends 3 residues past the end of the read, so its final part is completed from the germline J gene.

For TCRbeta CDR3 sequencing, genomic DNA from the sorted cells was extracted using the QIAGEN DNeasy Blood and Tissue Kit. Through immunoSEQ, high-throughput TCRbeta CDR3 sequencing was done commercially, including PCR amplification with internal controls and bias correction. The paper's processing steps were these. Unique productive TCRbeta sequences were defined by CDR3 nucleotide sequence where primers matched, and otherwise by CDR3 amino acid sequence together with Vbeta and Jbeta genes. To correct sorting error, sequences shared between sorted populations at a frequency ratio of 2:1 or less were removed; the rest were assigned to the higher population. A sequence was defined as donor-reactive if the sequence was expanded at least 5-fold in CFSE-low cells compared with unstimulated cells and had a frequency of at least 0.01% in CFSE-low cells. Repertoire divergence was quantified by Jensen-Shannon divergence calculated from the top 100 TCRbeta sequences ranked by frequency. For samples with multiple sequencing runs, sorting error was corrected in each run separately before the runs were combined. Held by TCRdb, this immuneACCESS table contains in-frame sequences only and omits some clones. Under half of the omission traces to an unresolved V gene where checked; the cause of the rest is unknown. From that table come the V and J calls and clone size; the DNA was used to work out D and trimming. The sample has tens of thousands of clones on record. The ten largest account for 1.8% of the sample.

The rearranged segments are TRBV7-2 and TRBJ1-4, with an unclear D gene assignment. Sequenced material: CD4+ T cells from blood (PBMCs), taken 24 months after the transplant. This TCR derives from a human patient who received a combined kidney and bone marrow transplant. After a transplant, certain T cells may trace back to the graft donor. This receptor has the CDR3 CASTYWTNEKLFF. The CDR3 DNA, read in part, is TGTGCCAGCACCTATTGGACTAATGAAAAA.